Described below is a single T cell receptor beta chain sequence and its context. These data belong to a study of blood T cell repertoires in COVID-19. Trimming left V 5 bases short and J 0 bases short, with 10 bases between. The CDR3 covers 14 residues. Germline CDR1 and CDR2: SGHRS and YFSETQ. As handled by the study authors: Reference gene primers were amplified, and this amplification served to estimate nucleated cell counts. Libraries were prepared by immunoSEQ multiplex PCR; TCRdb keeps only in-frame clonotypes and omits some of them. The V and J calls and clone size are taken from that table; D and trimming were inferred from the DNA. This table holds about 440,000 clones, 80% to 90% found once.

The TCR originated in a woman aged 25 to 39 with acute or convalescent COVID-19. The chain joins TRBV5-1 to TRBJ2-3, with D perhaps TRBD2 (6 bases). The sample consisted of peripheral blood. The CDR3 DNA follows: TGCGCCAGCAGGGGACTCCTTAGCACAGATACGCAGTATTTT. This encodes CASRGLLSTDTQYF.